The TCR beta chain described here comes from a study of CD8+ T cells in alopecia areata. Study in general: Tofacitinib was given for 6 to 18 months, then stopped for 6 months. General observations from the study: Under tofacitinib, fewer expanded CD8+ clones appeared among the top 100 scalp clones.

On this clone: Its antigen is unidentified.

V shed 5 bases, J shed 6 bases, and the junction held 0 bases outside the gene matches. Per the germline V gene, CDR1 is GTSNPN and CDR2 is SVGIG (reference sequence). The CDR3 has 12 residues. cDNA prepared by RNA extraction and subsequent reverse transcription served as the template for sequencing. TCRdb keeps only in-frame clones here, not all; method: immunoSEQ multiplex PCR. Seen here are about 39,000 clones, roughly two thirds observed once, and the top ten hold about a fifth. Indicated treatment: oral pan-JAK inhibitor, 5-10 mg twice daily. This TCR derives from a human donor with alopecia areata. This chain connects TRBV30 to TRBJ2-1; the match to TRBD2 covers 11 bases. Sequencing used CD8+ T cells sorted from blood, obtained at week 4, from a patient treated with tofacitinib. CDR3 loop: CAWGLAGNEQFF. In DNA form, the CDR3 reads TGTGCCTGGGGACTAGCGGGCAATGAGCAGTTCTTC. The full variable domain, with the rest looked up from reference TRBV30 and TRBJ2-1, is SQTIHQWPATLVQPVGSPLSLECTVEGTSNPNLYWYRQAAGRGLQLLFYSVGIGQISSEVPQNLSASRPQDRQFILSSKKLLLSDSGFYLCAWGLAGNEQFFGPGTRLTVL.